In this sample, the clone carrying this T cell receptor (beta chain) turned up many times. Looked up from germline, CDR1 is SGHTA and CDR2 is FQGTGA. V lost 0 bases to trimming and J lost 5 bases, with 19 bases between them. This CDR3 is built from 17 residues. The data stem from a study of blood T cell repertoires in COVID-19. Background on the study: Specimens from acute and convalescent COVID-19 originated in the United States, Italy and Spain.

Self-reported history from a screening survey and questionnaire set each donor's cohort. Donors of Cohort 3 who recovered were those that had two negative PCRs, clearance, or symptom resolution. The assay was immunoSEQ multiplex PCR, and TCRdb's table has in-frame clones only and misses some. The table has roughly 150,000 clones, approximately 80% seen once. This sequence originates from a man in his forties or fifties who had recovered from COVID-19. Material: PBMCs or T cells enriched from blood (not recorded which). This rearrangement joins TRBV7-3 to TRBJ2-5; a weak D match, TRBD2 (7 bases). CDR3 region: CASSLTPRAGEGETQYF. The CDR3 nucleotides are TGTGCCAGCAGCTTAACACCCCGGGCAGGGGAGGGGGAGACCCAGTACTTC.